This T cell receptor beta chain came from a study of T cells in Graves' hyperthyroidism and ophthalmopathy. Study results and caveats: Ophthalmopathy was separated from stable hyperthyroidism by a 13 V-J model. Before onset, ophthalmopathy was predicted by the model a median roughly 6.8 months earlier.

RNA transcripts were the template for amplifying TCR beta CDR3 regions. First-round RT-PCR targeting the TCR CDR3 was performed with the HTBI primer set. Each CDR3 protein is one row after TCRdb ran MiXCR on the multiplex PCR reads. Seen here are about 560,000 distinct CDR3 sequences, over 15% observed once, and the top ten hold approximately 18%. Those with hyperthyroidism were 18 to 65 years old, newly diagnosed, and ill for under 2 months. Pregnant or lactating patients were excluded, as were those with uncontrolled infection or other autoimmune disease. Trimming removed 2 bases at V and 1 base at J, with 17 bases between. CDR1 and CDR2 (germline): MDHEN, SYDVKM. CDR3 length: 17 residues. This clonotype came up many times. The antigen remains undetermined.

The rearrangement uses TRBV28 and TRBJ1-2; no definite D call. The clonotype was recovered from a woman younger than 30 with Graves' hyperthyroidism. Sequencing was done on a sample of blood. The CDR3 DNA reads TGTGCCAGCAGTTTACCTCAATTTCTGGGAGATAACTATGGCTACACCTTC. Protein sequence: CASSLPQFLGDNYGYTF.